One and the same sample provided the 21 T cell receptor beta chains below, sequenced in a study of OX40 agonist ivuxolimab in advanced cancers. Libraries were prepared by immunoSEQ multiplex PCR; TCRdb keeps only in-frame clonotypes and omits some of them. Of about 46,000 clones listed, around 89% are singletons. The sequenced sample was CD4+ or CD8+ T cells sorted from blood, obtained in a trial of the OX40 agonist ivuxolimab. Receptor source: an adult with an advanced solid tumor such as melanoma, head and neck, liver or kidney cancer.

The chain combines TRBV14 with TRBJ1-1; 7 positions agree with TRBD1. CDR1 is SGHDN and CDR2 is FVKESK in the germline V gene. The CDR3 is made up of 18 amino acids. V lost 2 bases and J lost 0; bases outside the gene matches: 12. DNA of the CDR3: TGTGCCAGCAGCCAAACGGGACAGCCGCTTCGAATGAACACTGAAGCTTTCTTT. It encodes CASSQTGQPLRMNTEAFF. Full variable domain (outside the CDR3, taken from reference TRBV14 and TRBJ1-1): EAGVTQFPSHSVIEKGQTVTLRCDPISGHDNLYWYRRVMGKEIKFLLHFVKESKQDESGMPNNRFLAERTGGTYSTLKVQPAELEDSGVYFCASSQTGQPLRMNTEAFFGQGTRLTVV.

The rearrangement joins TRBV27 to TRBJ2-1; no firm D call. The CDR3 length is 16 residues. V was pared by 5 bases and J by 0 bases, with 14 bases between. From germline, CDR1 is MNHEY and CDR2 SMNVEV (reference sequence). The CDR3 nucleotides read TGTGCCAGCAGTCCAAATATCTTGAGCTCCTACAATGAGCAGTTCTTC. It encodes CASSPNILSSYNEQFF.

As regards this clone: Sequence at one end of the junction differs from germline and may be a read error. The rearrangement uses TRBV27 and TRBJ2-1; TRBD2 aligns across 10 bases. Germline V gives CDR1 MNHEY, CDR2 SMNVEV (reference sequence). The CDR3 length is 17 residues. As DNA, the CDR3 is TGTGCCAGCCGTCCTAGCGGGGGTCGGCGCACTTACAATGGGCAGTTCTTC. It is translated as CASRPSGGRRTYNGQFF.

V is TRBV6-5 and J is TRBJ2-7; TRBD1 agrees at 7 bases. The CDR3 is 14 residues long. From germline, CDR1 is MNHEY and CDR2 SVGAGI. V dropped 2 bases and J dropped 3; count of bases not matched to a gene: 4. CDR3 sequence (DNA): TGTGCCAGCAGTTACCGACAGGGTTTCTACGAGCAGTACTTC. It yields the protein CASSYRQGFYEQYF.

This clone was seen just once. V gene TRBV6-5 combines with J gene TRBJ1-1; D ambiguous. The CDR3 loop spans 14 amino acids. In germline, CDR1 is MNHEY, CDR2 SVGAGI. Between the trimmed V and J ends, which lost 0 bases and 0 bases, there was a span of 5 bases. CDR3 loop: CASSYSYMNTEAFF. The CDR3, as DNA: TGTGCCAGCAGTTACTCGTACATGAACACTGAAGCTTTCTTT.

The chain couples TRBV9 to TRBJ2-1, with TRBD2 as a possible D gene (7 bases). CDR3 length equals 16 residues. Trimming left V 0 bases short and J 2 bases short, with 12 bases between. The V gene's germline CDR1 is SGDLS and CDR2 YYNGEE. CDR3 region: CASSVGAGAPYNEQFF. The CDR3 DNA reads as TGTGCCAGCAGCGTAGGGGCGGGGGCCCCCTACAATGAGCAGTTCTTC.

The rearrangement uses TRBV7-9 and TRBJ2-7, with 7 bases lining up with TRBD2. The germline V gene encodes CDR1 SEHNR and CDR2 FQNEAQ (reference sequence). The CDR3 is made up of 16 amino acids. The V and J ends lost 5 bases and 7 bases, in that order; junction bases with no gene match: 17. CDR3: CASSPGWTGGLWEQYF. The CDR3 DNA reads as TGTGCCAGCAGCCCGGGGTGGACGGGGGGTTTATGGGAGCAGTACTTC.

The chain couples TRBV5-4 to TRBJ2-5, with TRBD2 matching 9 bases. The CDR3 runs 15 residues. V lost 4 bases, J lost 4 bases, and 8 bases stayed unmatched. Germline V lookup: CDR1 SGHNT, CDR2 YYREEE (reference sequence). The CDR3 loop is CASSEGAAGGETQYF. The CDR3 DNA sequence: TGTGCCAGCAGCGAAGGGGCAGCGGGAGGAGAGACCCAGTACTTC.

The chain joins TRBV27 to TRBJ1-2; 11 nucleotides line up with TRBD1. CDR1 and CDR2 from the germline V gene are MNHEY and SMNVEV (reference sequence). V trimming: 2 bases; J trimming: 7 bases; junction bases outside the gene matches: 9. The length of the CDR3 is 16 residues. The CDR3 DNA is TGTGCCAGCAGTTTACGAGGACAGGGGGCTTTTCCTGGCTACACCTTC. Translation: CASSLRGQGAFPGYTF.

The CDR3 sequence is CASSQVGPGYEQYF. Here the CDR3 DNA reads TGCGCCAGCAGCCAAGTGGGGCCTGGCTACGAGCAGTACTTC. This chain links TRBV4-3 with TRBJ2-7; D might be TRBD1 (5 bases). V was clipped by 1 base and J by 3 bases, with 10 bases between them. The CDR3 is 14 residues long. In germline, CDR1 is LGHNA, CDR2 YSLEER.

V is TRBV9 and J is TRBJ2-2; 7 positions agree with TRBD1. The CDR3 is made up of 15 amino acids. CDR1 and CDR2 from the germline V gene are SGDLS and YYNGEE. The V gene end was trimmed by 1 base and the J gene end by 6 bases; junction bases not matched to a gene: 6. DNA for the CDR3: TGTGCCAGCAGCGTAAGTAGGGGGCCGGCCGGGGAGCTGTTTTTT. Translated, it gives CASSVSRGPAGELFF.

The chain links TRBV7-9 to TRBJ1-1, with D perhaps TRBD1 (5 bases). CDR1 and CDR2 (germline): SEHNR, FQNEAQ (reference sequence). CDR3 size: 14 residues. The V and J ends lost 4 bases and 3 bases respectively, with 12 bases between them. The CDR3, as DNA: TGTGCCAGCAGCTGGGGGGTAGGGGACACTGAAGCTTTCTTT. Amino acid sequence: CASSWGVGDTEAFF.

J is TRBJ2-1 and V is TRBV19; 7 bases line up with TRBD1. Germline V gene sequence: CDR1 LNHDA, CDR2 SQIVND (reference sequence). The CDR3 runs to 13 residues. V shed 6 bases, J shed 7 bases, and the junction held 6 bases outside the gene matches. DNA for the CDR3: TGTGCCAGTAGGGTAGGGGGCGGGAATGAGCAGTTCTTC. This sequence encodes CASRVGGGNEQFF.

A few counts support this clone. The V and J genes are TRBV14 and TRBJ2-7; 14 nucleotides agree with TRBD2. Germline CDR1 reads SGHDN; CDR2 reads FVKESK. The CDR3 has 19 residues. With V trimmed by 2 bases and J by 3 bases, 12 bases remained unmatched. The DNA of the CDR3 is TGTGCCAGCAGCCAACGAAGGGGACTAGCGGGAGAGAGCCTCTACGAGCAGTACTTC. Translated: CASSQRRGLAGESLYEQYF.

The chain joins TRBV10-3 to TRBJ1-4, with D perhaps TRBD1 (5 bases). The CDR3 is 18 residues long. The V and J ends lost 0 bases and 8 bases respectively, with 22 bases between them. CDR1 and CDR2 from the germline V gene are ENHRY and SYGVKD. The DNA for the CDR3 is TGTGCCATCAGTGAGTCGGCCCTACCACCGGGACTCCGGGAAAAACTGTTTTTT. Its translation: CAISESALPPGLREKLFF.

This clone was seen once. The chain recombines TRBV19 with TRBJ2-7; D tentatively reads TRBD1 or TRBD2 (7 bases each). The V end lost 2 bases, the J end lost 10 bases, and 12 bases lay between the germline ends. In germline, CDR1 is LNHDA, CDR2 SQIVND (reference sequence). The CDR3 extends over 12 amino acids. As DNA, the CDR3 is TGTGCCAGTAGTATACAGGGGGGGGAACAGTACTTC. It specifies CASSIQGGEQYF.

Remarks on this clone: At one boundary the junction diverges from the germline segment, which might be a read error. This sequence joins TRBV7-8 and TRBJ2-1; the D is unclear. Looked up from germline, CDR1 is SGHVS and CDR2 is FQNEAQ. The CDR3 has 15 amino acids. DNA for the CDR3: TGTGCCAGCAGTTTAGGCACAGTTAGCCTCAATGAGCAGTTCTTC. Translation gives CASSLGTVSLNEQFF. The complete variable domain, with remaining parts taken from reference TRBV7-8 and TRBJ2-1, reads GAGVSQSPRYKVAKRGQDVALRCDPISGHVSLFWYQQALGQGPEFLTYFQNEAQLDKSGLPSDRFFAERPEGSVSTLKIQRTQQEDSAVYLCASSLGTVSLNEQFFGPGTRLTVL.

The CDR3 region has the DNA TGTGCCGGGGGGCGGGCAACGGAGACCCAGTACTTC. Translated: CAGGRATETQYF. The chain uses TRBV6-1 and TRBJ2-5, with D possibly called TRBD1 or TRBD2 (6 bases each). The CDR3 spans 12 residues. Germline-derived CDR1 and CDR2 are MNHNS and SASEGT. V gave up 11 bases and J gave up 5 bases, with 15 bases separating them.

The chain recombines TRBV7-9 with TRBJ1-2; tentatively, D is TRBD1 (6 bases). Germline CDR1 is SEHNR and CDR2 is FQNEAQ (reference sequence). This CDR3 has 14 amino acids. Trimming removed 7 bases from V and 8 bases from J, with 20 bases in between. CDR3 in DNA: TGTGCCAGCAACCCAGTGGGGGGCTCCTGGGGCTACACCTTC. Its translation: CASNPVGGSWGYTF.

V usage is TRBV4-3 and J usage is TRBJ2-2, with unresolved D. CDR1 is LGHNA, CDR2 YSLEER, per germline. The germline V and J ends were trimmed by 1 base and 1 base, with 7 bases remaining between them. The CDR3 runs to 15 residues. Here the CDR3 reads CASSQVRQNTGELFF. As DNA, the CDR3 is TGCGCCAGCAGCCAAGTGCGACAGAACACCGGGGAGCTGTTTTTT.

V and J are TRBV19 and TRBJ2-7, with unresolved D. Trimming pared 3 bases from V and 0 bases from J, leaving 9 bases between. Germline V gives CDR1 LNHDA, CDR2 SQIVND (reference sequence). The CDR3 sequence is 14 residues long. CDR3 bases: TGTGCCAGTAGTATGAGGCAGAGCTCCTACGAGCAGTACTTC. It codes for CASSMRQSSYEQYF.